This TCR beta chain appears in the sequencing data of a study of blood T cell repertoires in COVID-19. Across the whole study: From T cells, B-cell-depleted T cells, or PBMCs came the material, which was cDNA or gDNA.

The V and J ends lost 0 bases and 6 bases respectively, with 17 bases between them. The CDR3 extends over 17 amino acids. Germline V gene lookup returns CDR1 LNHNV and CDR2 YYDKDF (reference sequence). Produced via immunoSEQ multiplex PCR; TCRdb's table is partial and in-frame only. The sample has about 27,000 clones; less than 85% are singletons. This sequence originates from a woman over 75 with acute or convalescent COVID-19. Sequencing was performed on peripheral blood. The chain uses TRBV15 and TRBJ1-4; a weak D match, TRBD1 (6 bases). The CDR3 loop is CATSREGPGGAHEKLFF. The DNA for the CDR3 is TGTGCCACCAGCAGAGAGGGCCCGGGGGGCGCCCATGAAAAACTGTTTTTT.